Listed below are T cell receptor beta chains from one sample, sequenced in a study of cytomegalovirus exposure and HLA in healthy donors. TCRdb's copy holds only in-frame clones and misses some; the assay was immunoSEQ multiplex PCR. The profile covers around 150,000 clones, with about 80% appearing a single time and 5.5% to 6% taken by the ten largest. The sequenced sample was PBMCs. Source of these receptors: a man younger than 45 in good health and CMV-seropositive. The CDR3 runs from the conserved cysteine through the conserved F or W. The order of the fields is clone size, V gene, J gene, CDR3 protein. Only part of the rows carry a size: once, few, many, or a class if the clone is expanded.

>NA|TRBV7-9|TRBJ1-1
CASSSSGQGNTEAFF
>NA|TRBV7-9|TRBJ2-3
CSSSLTTDTQYF
>NA|TRBV29-1|TRBJ2-1
CSGKRGPSYNEQFF
>NA|TRBV30|TRBJ1-5
CAWNGFPRQPQHF
>NA|TRBV19|TRBJ2-7
CASSIRDYGYEQYF
>NA|TRBV5-1|TRBJ1-2
CASSPWTGTAYGYTF
>NA|TRBV13|TRBJ1-1
CASSRGQDTEAFF
>few|TRBV11-3|TRBJ2-2
CASKRDTTGELFF
>once|TRBV5-1|TRBJ2-2
CASSLPGAGELFF
>NA|TRBV19|TRBJ2-2
CASSTSWGQWSTGELFF
>NA|TRBV2|TRBJ2-7
CAGLRWGGSKNEQYF
>NA|TRBV27|TRBJ2-2
CASLSGTARPGSGELFF
>NA|TRBV19|TRBJ2-5
CASSIQGARETQYF
>NA|TRBV5-6|TRBJ1-6
CASSLGAQGNSPLHF
>NA|TRBV18|TRBJ1-5
CASSSLTADRDYQPQHF
>NA|TRBV18|TRBJ1-5
CASSPPNGQNSNQPQHF
>NA|TRBV15|TRBJ1-2
CATSRPGGTYGYTF
>NA|TRBV5-8|TRBJ2-7
CASSLGGDHAYEQYF
>NA|TRBV28|TRBJ2-2
CASRPGGPPTGELFF
>NA|TRBV10-1|TRBJ2-1
CASAESRAELQDEQFF
>NA|TRBV28|TRBJ2-3
CASSLPGLASTDTQYF
>NA|TRBV28|TRBJ1-5
CASSFAGFTSFGNQPQHF
>NA|TRBV14|TRBJ2-1
CASSLLGSSYNEQFF
>NA|TRBV6-8|TRBJ1-1
CASSYDRKLNTEAFF
>NA|TRBV7-8|TRBJ2-1
CASSWDSWSDEQFF
>NA|TRBV28|TRBJ2-3
CASKLAGRAQYF
>NA|TRBV6-5|TRBJ1-3
CASSQGSGNTIYF
>NA|TRBV15|TRBJ1-4
CATSRGQGGEKLFF
>NA|TRBV6-6|TRBJ1-1
CASSSTGSPTEAFF
>few|TRBV27|TRBJ2-5
CASRDYRETQYF
>NA|TRBV9|TRBJ2-3
CASSVVAGGPDTQYF
>NA|TRBV5-1|TRBJ1-2
CASSFWGGGSSFNYGYTF
>NA|TRBV10-3|TRBJ1-2
CAIREADSPGYTF
>NA|TRBV6-5|TRBJ2-1
CASSLTEGDYNEQFF
>once|TRBV29-1|TRBJ2-7
CSVVGQGREQYF
>once|TRBV7-2|TRBJ2-2
CASSHEAGRELFF
>NA|TRBV4-3|TRBJ2-7
CASSQVVASSYEQYF
>NA|TRBV18|TRBJ1-4
CASSPGQGREKLFF
>NA|TRBV6-5|TRBJ1-1
CASSYGLVTEAFF
>NA|TRBV27|TRBJ1-1
CASSLRSGLFTEAFF
>NA|TRBV7-2|TRBJ1-1
CASSLDDAGMNTEAFF
>NA|TRBV2|NA
CASSVVAGASYEQYF
>once|TRBV19|TRBJ2-3
CASSGIAEDHTDTQYF
>NA|TRBV5-1|TRBJ2-1
CASSFQAGGDNEQFF
>NA|TRBV7-9|TRBJ2-3
CASSFGLYDTDTQYF
>NA|TRBV2|TRBJ2-2
CASTDRQGITGELFF
>NA|TRBV18|TRBJ1-2
CASSPTRESGYTF
>NA|TRBV7-2|TRBJ1-2
CASSYMTGGRGGYTF
>NA|TRBV28|TRBJ1-3
CASSAPGQGHTIYF
>NA|TRBV29-1|TRBJ2-7
CSVEAPLAGHYEQYF